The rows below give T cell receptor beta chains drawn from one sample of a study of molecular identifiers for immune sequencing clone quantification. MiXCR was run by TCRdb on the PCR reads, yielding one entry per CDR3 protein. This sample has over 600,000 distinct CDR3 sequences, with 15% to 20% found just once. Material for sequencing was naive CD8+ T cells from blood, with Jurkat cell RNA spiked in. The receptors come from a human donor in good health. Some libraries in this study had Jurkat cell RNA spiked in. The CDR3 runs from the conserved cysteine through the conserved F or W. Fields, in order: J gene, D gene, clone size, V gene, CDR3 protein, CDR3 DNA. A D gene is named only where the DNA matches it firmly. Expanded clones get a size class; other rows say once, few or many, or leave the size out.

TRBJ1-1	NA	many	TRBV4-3	CASSPTPVPGPENTEAFF	TGCGCCAGCAGCCCAACGCCCGTTCCGGGACCAGAGAACACTGAAGCTTTCTTT
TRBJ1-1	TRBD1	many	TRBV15	CATSRPALDRGQRNTEAFF	TGTGCCACCAGCAGACCAGCTTTGGACAGGGGGCAGAGGAACACTGAAGCTTTCTTT
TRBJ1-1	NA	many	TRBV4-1	CASSQGPGATEAFF	TGCGCCAGCAGCCAAGGGCCGGGGGCGACTGAAGCTTTCTTT
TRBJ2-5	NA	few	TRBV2	CASSGPEGSYWETQYF	TGTGCCAGCAGCGGTCCCGAGGGGTCCTACTGGGAGACCCAGTACTTC
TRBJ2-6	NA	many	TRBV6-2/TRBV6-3	CASRISGDSGANVLTF	TGTGCCAGCAGGATCTCAGGGGACTCTGGGGCCAACGTCCTGACTTTC
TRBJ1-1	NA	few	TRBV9	CASSVGGGLTEAFF	TGTGCCAGCAGCGTAGGCGGTGGCTTGACTGAAGCTTTCTTT
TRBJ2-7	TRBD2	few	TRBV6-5	CASQAGTSGSNEQYF	TGTGCCAGCCAGGCCGGGACTAGCGGGAGTAACGAGCAGTACTTC
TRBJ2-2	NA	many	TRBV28	CASSSLYGGELFF	TGTGCCAGCAGTTCACTCTATGGCGGGGAGCTGTTTTTT
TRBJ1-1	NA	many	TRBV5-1	CASSLIGGAVDTEAFF	TGCGCCAGCAGCTTGATTGGGGGCGCGGTTGACACTGAAGCTTTCTTT
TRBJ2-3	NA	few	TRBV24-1	CATSEPDPADTQYF	TGTGCCACCAGTGAGCCAGACCCGGCAGATACGCAGTATTTT
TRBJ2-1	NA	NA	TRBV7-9	CASSPTPAGAYNEQFF	TGTGCCAGCAGCCCAACCCCCGCGGGCGCCTACAATGAGCAGTTCTTC
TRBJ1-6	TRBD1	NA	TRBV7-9	CASNPDGQGYSPLHF	TGTGCCAGCAACCCCGATGGACAGGGGTATTCACCCCTCCACTTT
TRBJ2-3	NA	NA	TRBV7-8	CASSSKFTDTQYF	TGTGCCAGCAGCTCGAAGTTCACAGATACGCAGTATTTT
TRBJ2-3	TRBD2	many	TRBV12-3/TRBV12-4	CASSLTSGSEDTQYF	TGTGCCAGCAGTCTTACTAGCGGGAGTGAAGATACGCAGTATTTT
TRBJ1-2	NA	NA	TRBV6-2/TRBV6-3	CASSYGTVNYGYTF	TGTGCCAGCAGTTACGGGACGGTGAACTATGGCTACACCTTC
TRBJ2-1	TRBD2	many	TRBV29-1	CSVEEGLARNEQFF	TGCAGCGTTGAAGAGGGACTAGCGCGGAATGAGCAGTTCTTC
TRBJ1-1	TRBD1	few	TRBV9	CASSQIKQGEYTEAFF	TGTGCCAGCAGCCAAATCAAACAGGGGGAATACACTGAAGCTTTCTTT
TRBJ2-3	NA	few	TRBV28	CASSFRMRRSSTDTQYF	TGTGCCAGCAGTTTCCGCATGAGGCGGTCCAGCACAGATACGCAGTATTTT
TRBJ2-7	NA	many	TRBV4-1	CASSQDGAGGLYEQYF	TGCGCCAGCAGCCAAGATGGGGCAGGGGGGCTATACGAGCAGTACTTC
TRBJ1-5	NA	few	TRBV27	CASSFAGWAQPQHF	TGTGCCAGCAGTTTTGCGGGTTGGGCGCAGCCCCAGCATTTT
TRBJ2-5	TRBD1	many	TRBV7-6	CASSPVGQGGETQYF	TGTGCCAGCAGCCCGGTCGGACAGGGCGGCGAGACCCAGTACTTC
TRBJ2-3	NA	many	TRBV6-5	CASSYSPGRDTQYF	TGTGCCAGCAGTTACTCGCCAGGAAGAGATACGCAGTATTTT
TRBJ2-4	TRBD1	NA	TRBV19	CASALDREKDIQYF	TGTGCCAGTGCCCTAGACAGGGAGAAGGACATTCAGTACTTC
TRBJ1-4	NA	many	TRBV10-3	CAISETGTPDEEKLFF	TGTGCCATCAGTGAGACCGGGACCCCGGATGAGGAAAAACTGTTTTTT
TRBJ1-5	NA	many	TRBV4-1	CASSQEGGNQPQHF	TGCGCCAGCAGCCAAGAGGGGGGCAATCAGCCCCAGCATTTT
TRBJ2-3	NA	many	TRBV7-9	CASSLVWQMGTDTQYF	TGTGCCAGCAGCTTAGTATGGCAGATGGGCACAGATACGCAGTATTTT
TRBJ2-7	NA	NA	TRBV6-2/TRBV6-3	CASSSLGEGGTYEQYF	TGTGCCAGCAGTTCCCTCGGGGAAGGGGGTACCTACGAGCAGTACTTC
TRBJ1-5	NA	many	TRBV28	CASSYGASSNQPQHF	TGTGCCAGCAGTTATGGGGCCTCCTCAAATCAGCCCCAGCATTTT
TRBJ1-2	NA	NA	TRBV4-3	CASSQAQQQNNYGYTF	TGCGCCAGCAGCCAAGCCCAACAGCAGAATAACTATGGCTACACCTTC
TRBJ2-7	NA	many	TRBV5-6	CASSLGSGEQYF	TGTGCCAGCAGCTTGGGTTCGGGTGAGCAGTACTTC
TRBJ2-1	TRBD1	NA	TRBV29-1	CSVRGTDSYNEQFF	TGCAGCGTGAGAGGGACAGACTCCTACAATGAGCAGTTCTTC
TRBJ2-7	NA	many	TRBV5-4	CASSPGVAGGSEEYF	NA
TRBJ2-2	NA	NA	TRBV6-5	CASSYSGPNTGELFF	TGTGCCAGCAGTTACTCAGGCCCGAACACCGGGGAGCTGTTTTTT
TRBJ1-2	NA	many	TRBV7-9	CASSSLDENGYTF	TGTGCCAGCAGCTCACTAGACGAAAATGGCTACACCTTC
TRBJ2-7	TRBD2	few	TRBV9	CASSKRDGPYEQYF	TGTGCCAGCAGCAAGCGGGACGGACCCTACGAGCAGTACTTC
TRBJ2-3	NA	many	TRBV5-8	CASSLRTGPADTQYF	TGTGCCAGCAGCCTAAGAACAGGGCCCGCAGATACGCAGTATTTT
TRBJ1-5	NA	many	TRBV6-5	CASSFTSPLDSNQPQHF	TGTGCCAGCAGTTTTACGTCGCCCCTCGATAGCAATCAGCCCCAGCATTTT
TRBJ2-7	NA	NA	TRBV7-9	CAGSSTSEQYF	TGTGCCGGCAGCTCGACGTCGGAGCAGTACTTC
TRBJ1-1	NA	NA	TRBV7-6	CASSLGEPGALNTEAFF	TGTGCCAGCAGCTTAGGTGAGCCAGGGGCTTTGAACACTGAAGCTTTCTTT
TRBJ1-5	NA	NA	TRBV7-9	CASSLGNDRTAQTNQPQHF	TGTGCCAGCAGCTTAGGCAACGACCGGACAGCACAGACGAATCAGCCCCAGCATTTT
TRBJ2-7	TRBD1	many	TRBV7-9	CASSHPRDRGRNEQYF	TGTGCCAGCAGCCATCCTAGGGACAGGGGGCGGAACGAGCAGTACTTC
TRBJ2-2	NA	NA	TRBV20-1	CSASRQSTGELFF	TGCAGTGCTAGCCGCCAGTCAACCGGGGAGCTGTTTTTT
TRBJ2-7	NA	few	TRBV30	CAWSTTLGAEQYF	TGTGCCTGGAGTACCACTCTCGGCGCCGAGCAGTACTTC
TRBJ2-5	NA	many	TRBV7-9	CASSYVLQETQYF	TGTGCCAGCAGCTATGTCCTCCAAGAGACCCAGTACTTC
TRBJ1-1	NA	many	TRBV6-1	CASSEVAFRGTEAFF	TGTGCCAGCAGTGAAGTGGCATTCCGGGGCACTGAAGCTTTCTTT
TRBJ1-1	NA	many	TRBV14	CASSSVRSAEAFF	TGTGCCAGCAGCTCTGTACGATCGGCTGAAGCTTTCTTT
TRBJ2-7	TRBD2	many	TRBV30	CAWSVGLVSYEQYF	TGTGCCTGGAGTGTAGGACTAGTCTCCTACGAGCAGTACTTC
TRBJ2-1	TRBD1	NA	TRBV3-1	CASSAPVGQGWNEQFF	TGTGCCAGCAGCGCCCCCGTGGGACAGGGATGGAATGAGCAGTTCTTC
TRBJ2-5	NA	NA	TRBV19	CASSRSPNGAQYF	TGTGCCAGTAGCCGATCTCCCAATGGAGCCCAGTACTTC
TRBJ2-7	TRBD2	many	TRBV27	CASSPLTVLAGLYEQYF	TGTGCCAGCAGTCCGTTGACAGTACTAGCGGGGCTCTACGAGCAGTACTTC
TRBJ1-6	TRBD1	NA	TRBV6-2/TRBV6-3	CASRDGEGAYNSPLHF	TGTGCCAGCAGAGACGGGGAGGGGGCGTATAATTCACCCCTCCACTTT
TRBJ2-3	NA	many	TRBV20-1	CSASRLDGSTDTQYF	TGCAGTGCTAGTCGGCTAGATGGGAGCACAGATACGCAGTATTTT
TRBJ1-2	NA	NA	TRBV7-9	CAGSLAPLFDSYGYTF	TGTGCCGGCAGCCTAGCGCCACTTTTCGACAGCTATGGCTACACCTTC